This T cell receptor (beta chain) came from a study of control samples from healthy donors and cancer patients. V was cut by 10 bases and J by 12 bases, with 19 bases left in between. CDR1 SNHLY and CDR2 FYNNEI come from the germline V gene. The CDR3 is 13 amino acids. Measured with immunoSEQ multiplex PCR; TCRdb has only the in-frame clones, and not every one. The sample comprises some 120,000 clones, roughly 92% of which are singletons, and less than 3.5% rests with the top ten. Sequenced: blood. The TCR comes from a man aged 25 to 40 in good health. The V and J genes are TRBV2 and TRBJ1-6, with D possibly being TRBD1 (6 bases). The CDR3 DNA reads TGTGCCACCAAGGACAGAACCAACCAACCCCTCCACTTT. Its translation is CATKDRTNQPLHF.